This TCR beta chain was observed in a study of CD8+ T cells in alopecia areata (dated by TCRdb to about 2018). About the full investigation: Treated patients were enrolled in an open-label pilot trial of oral tofacitinib at 5 to 10 mg twice daily for moderate-to-severe alopecia areata. Patients stayed on tofacitinib for 6 to 18 months and then had 6 months of follow-up off drug so that delayed response and recurrence could be assessed. Biopsies were taken from tofacitinib-treated patients at baseline and again at 4 and 24 weeks into treatment, and several of those patients also had a later scalp biopsy. Human TCRbeta sequencing covered scalp tissue and sorted CD4+ and CD8+ peripheral blood T cells from patchy and totalis/universalis alopecia areata patients and healthy controls. RNA was extracted with the PAXgene miRNA kit for fixed scalp, the miRNeasy kit for PBMCs, and the RNeasy kit for mouse skin. Scalp clonality was compared across normal scalp (n=4), patchy alopecia areata scalp (n=8), and alopecia totalis/universalis scalp (n=8). In treated patients, disease severity was measured using the SALT score, which gives the percentage of scalp surface area affected. TCRbeta CDR3 regions were amplified by immunoSEQ multiplex PCR using 35 Vbeta forward and 13 Jbeta reverse primers. In both human patients and the C3H/HeJ mouse model, the study applied high-throughput TCRbeta sequencing to look at T cell clonal expansion in alopecia areata.

Study-wide findings and limitations: The treated cohort was small, with a single nonresponder, so links between baseline CD8+ expansion and response need larger studies. Shared TCR sequences between patients were less evident than in mice, which may be partly attributable to HLA diversity in the patient population. During tofacitinib treatment, many expanded lesional clones stuck around in both scalp and blood, and this persistence may partly explain why relapse happens after treatment is stopped. Higher clonality and more expanded CD8+ clones were observed in lesional scalp than in normal scalp, particularly in alopecia totalis/universalis, a finding suggestive of antigenic drive. Tofacitinib significantly lowered scalp clonality and the number of expanded CD8+ clones among the top 100 scalp clones. Resident alphabeta T cells in normal human skin are also sequenced, complicating scalp TCR repertoire analysis, unlike mouse skin dominated by gammadelta T cells.

On this clone itself: Its antigen is unknown. No much larger clonotype is one base removed from it; base qualities were not supplied.

Preparation of the library involved the immunoSEQ multiplex PCR assay. RNA was extracted from all samples and reverse transcribed into cDNA, which served as template for TCR sequencing. First-strand cDNA was synthesized with SuperScript III using a 2:1 mix of oligo-dT and random hexamers. Amplification bias was assessed with a synthetic immune receptor repertoire, and residual bias was removed computationally. Processing in the source paper ran as follows. Raw reads were preprocessed for error removal, and CDR3 was defined according to IMGT conventions as running from the conserved cysteine to phenylalanine. Clonality was calculated as 1 minus Shannon entropy normalized by log2 of the number of productive unique TCRs. Scalp TCRbeta sequences were cross-referenced with sorted blood CD4 and CD8 repertoires so that the CD4 or CD8 identity of scalp clones could be inferred. TCRdb limited this immuneACCESS table to in-frame rearrangements with V and J called. A share of clones is missing; checked studies link under half to unresolved V genes, and the rest is unexplained. V and J calls and clone size are copied from that table; D and trimming were computed from the DNA. The sample includes approximately 190,000 clones, with roughly 60% observed a single time. Together, the top ten hold about 5.1% of the sample.

Per the publication, the time point label means: less than 30 weeks on oral tofacitinib. The sample's treatment or condition, from its label and the paper: oral pan-JAK inhibitor, 5-10 mg twice daily. Lesional scalp punch biopsies and peripheral blood were obtained from alopecia areata patients. PBMCs were isolated by density centrifugation and stained for CD3, CD4 and CD8, after which CD4+ and CD8+ T cells were sorted on a FACSAria. The origin of this receptor is a human donor with alopecia areata. The sequencing used CD4+ T cells sorted from blood, collected at week 24, from a patient treated with tofacitinib.

The DNA sequence is as follows: TGTGCCAGCAGCCAGCCGGGGGGAGGGACTGAAGCTTTCTTT. Its translation is CASSQPGGGTEAFF. The sequence is built from TRBV4-2 and TRBJ1-1, with TRBD1 perhaps the D gene, on 5 matching bases. CDR3 length: 14 amino acids, cysteine to phenylalanine. The entry retains the CDR3 DNA only, 42 bases that are in frame from base 1. CDR1 and CDR2, per the germline V gene, are LGHNA and YNFKEQ. V sheds 3 bases and J sheds 5 bases, leaving 13 bases between their ends.